Presented here are 14 T cell receptor beta chains from one specimen sequenced in a study of CD8 T cells in Susac syndrome. An input of about 0.5 to 1 ug of RNA was subjected to reverse transcription using random hexamers. TCRdb re-called the immunoSEQ multiplex PCR reads with MiXCR, one entry per CDR3 protein. Of hundreds of thousands of distinct CDR3 sequences in the sample, roughly 92% were seen once. Sequenced input: CD8+ T cells from PBMCs. These receptor sequences come from a human donor with multiple sclerosis.

The V gene is TRBV6-5, the J gene TRBJ1-1; 8 nucleotides match TRBD1. This CDR3 region has 14 residues. Germline trimming cut 7 bases from V and 5 bases from J; bases unmatched to any gene: 9. Germline lookup yields CDR1 MNHEY and CDR2 SVGAGI. The CDR3 here is CASTFQGAQTEAFF. The DNA of the CDR3 is TGTGCCAGCACGTTTCAGGGGGCGCAGACTGAAGCTTTCTTT.

The table lists this clonotype with a count of one. The chain uses TRBV2 and TRBJ2-5; D is undetermined. This CDR3 is 15 amino acids long. Germline V gene sequence: CDR1 SNHLY, CDR2 FYNNEI. Trimming pared 0 bases from V and 1 base from J, leaving 9 bases between. The CDR3 is CASSEALDPQETQYF. In DNA form, the CDR3 reads TGTGCCAGCAGTGAAGCTTTGGATCCCCAAGAGACCCAGTACTTC. Together with reference TRBV2 and TRBJ2-5, the CDR3 gives the full variable domain: EPEVTQTPSHQVTQMGQEVILRCVPISNHLYFYWYRQILGQKVEFLVSFYNNEISEKSEIFDDQFSVERPDGSNFTLKIRSTKLEDSAMYFCASSEALDPQETQYFGPGTRLLVL.

V is TRBV9 and J is TRBJ2-1, with D unresolved. Germline CDR1 is SGDLS and CDR2 is YYNGEE. Trimming cost V 4 bases and J 0 bases, with 8 bases left between them. The CDR3 has 14 amino acids. CDR3 DNA: TGTGCCAGCAGCCCGGAGAGCTCCTACAATGAGCAGTTCTTC. This codes for CASSPESSYNEQFF.

The chain links TRBV19 to TRBJ1-5; D remains unclear. There are 12 residues in the CDR3. CDR1 LNHDA and CDR2 SQIVND come from the germline V gene (reference sequence). The V end was cut by 8 bases, the J end by 2 bases, with 7 bases between. The CDR3 loop reads CASSQGNQPQHF. CDR3 sequence (DNA): TGTGCCAGTTCGCAGGGCAATCAGCCCCAGCATTTT.

The V and J genes are TRBV12-3 or TRBV12-4 and TRBJ2-5, with 7 bases lining up with TRBD2. Trimming took 6 bases from V and 3 from J; bases not matched to a gene: 10. The CDR3 is made up of 15 amino acids. The CDR3 nucleotides are TGTGCCAGCAGCCCTTGGACTAGGTGGAAAGAGACCCAGTACTTC. This gives the protein CASSPWTRWKETQYF.

J is TRBJ2-7 and V is TRBV6-1, with 8 bases identical to TRBD1. Germline V gene sequence: CDR1 MNHNS, CDR2 SASEGT. The CDR3 is 17 amino acids. V lost 2 bases to trimming and J lost 4 bases; unmatched junction nucleotides: 13. CDR3 amino acids: CASSEPTGTGGPYEQYF. CDR3 sequence (DNA): TGTGCCAGCAGTGAACCTACTGGGACAGGCGGACCTTACGAGCAGTACTTC.

The J gene is TRBJ2-2, the V gene TRBV27; D is unclear. The CDR3 covers 15 residues. With 2 bases removed from V and 5 bases from J, the gap between germline ends came to 12 bases. CDR1 is MNHEY and CDR2 is SMNVEV in the germline V gene (reference sequence). The DNA of the CDR3 is TGTGCCAGCAGTTTAGGGTTAGGTCTAACCGGGGAGCTGTTTTTT. Protein sequence: CASSLGLGLTGELFF.

This rearrangement joins TRBV27 to TRBJ2-7, with D hard to call. Trimming pared 5 bases from V and 3 bases from J, leaving 14 bases between. The CDR3 is 14 amino acids. The germline V gene has CDR1 MNHEY and CDR2 SMNVEV (reference sequence). In DNA, the CDR3 is TGTGCCAGCAGTCCAACTGACAAGAACTACGAGCAGTACTTC. It specifies CASSPTDKNYEQYF.

This clonotype has just a few counts. The chain has TRBV5-1 and TRBJ1-6, with 7 bases aligning to TRBD1. This CDR3 is 15 amino acids long. Germline V CDR1 and CDR2: SGHRS, YFSETQ. The ends lost 0 bases at V and 7 bases at J; junction bases unmatched: 4. The chain's CDR3 is CASSLVGTANSPLHF. Written as DNA, the CDR3 is TGCGCCAGCAGCTTGGTCGGGACAGCCAATTCACCCCTCCACTTT. The complete variable domain, with remaining parts taken from reference TRBV5-1 and TRBJ1-6, reads KAGVTQTPRYLIKTRGQQVTLSCSPISGHRSVSWYQQTPGQGLQFLFEYFSETQRNKGNFPGRFSGRQFSNSRSEMNVSTLELGDSALYLCASSLVGTANSPLHFGNGTRLTVT.

V and J are TRBV24-1 and TRBJ2-1, with a weak D call TRBD2 (6 bases). Germline CDR1 KGHDR, CDR2 SFDVKD. CDR3 length: 14 amino acids. V was cut by 4 bases and J by 9 bases, with 15 bases left in between. The chain's CDR3 is CATSDSTRRSEQFF. The CDR3 nucleotides are TGTGCCACCAGTGACTCGACTAGACGAAGTGAGCAGTTCTTC.

V and J are TRBV30 and TRBJ2-5, with TRBD1 identical over 7 bases. Trimming at V came to 0 bases and at J to 2 bases, leaving 3 bases not matched to a gene. Germline CDR1 is GTSNPN and CDR2 is SVGIG (reference sequence). The CDR3 sequence is 14 residues long. CDR3 sequence: CAWSVPGQQETQYF. The DNA of the CDR3 is TGTGCCTGGAGTGTCCCGGGACAGCAAGAGACCCAGTACTTC.

The rearrangement links TRBV7-8 to TRBJ2-5; TRBD2 matches at 9 bases. The CDR3 runs to 15 residues. V shed 6 bases and J 5 bases; nucleotides not matched to a gene: 10. Germline lookup yields CDR1 SGHVS and CDR2 FQNEAQ. For the CDR3, the DNA is TGTGCCAGCAGTGGGATCGCGGGAGGGACGGAGACCCAGTACTTC. This gives the protein CASSGIAGGTETQYF. Filled out from reference TRBV7-8 and TRBJ2-5, the complete variable domain reads GAGVSQSPRYKVAKRGQDVALRCDPISGHVSLFWYQQALGQGPEFLTYFQNEAQLDKSGLPSDRFFAERPEGSVSTLKIQRTQQEDSAVYLCASSGIAGGTETQYFGPGTRLLVL.

The rearrangement links TRBV6-5 to TRBJ1-3; D may be TRBD1 (5 bases). The CDR3 consists of 13 residues. The ends were cut back, 4 bases at V and 1 base at J, with 5 bases in the middle. CDR1 and CDR2 from the germline V gene are MNHEY and SVGAGI. The CDR3 nucleotides read TGTGCCAGCAGTTGGGGGTCTGGAAACACCATATATTTT. Its protein is CASSWGSGNTIYF.

The rearrangement joins TRBV7-9 to TRBJ2-7; 10 bases agree with TRBD2. After removal of 5 bases from V and 4 bases from J, the junction contained 5 bases not matched to a gene. From germline, CDR1 is SEHNR and CDR2 FQNEAQ (reference sequence). The CDR3 has 14 residues. CDR3 region: CASSDGLAVYEQYF. The CDR3 region has the DNA TGTGCCAGCAGCGACGGACTAGCGGTATACGAGCAGTACTTC.